This is a list of T cell receptor beta chains from one sample in a study of radiation and T cells in renal cell carcinoma. Here immunoSEQ multiplex PCR was the method, and the copy in TCRdb shows in-frame clones only, minus some. This repertoire shows fewer than 150,000 clones, around nine tenths found once; its top ten account for around 6%. The source was blood, collected from a patient whose treatment included radiotherapy and nephrectomy. The receptors shown here come from a woman between 65 and 79 years old with renal cell carcinoma. Each CDR3 is given with its conserved first and last residue. Each record gives: D gene, J gene, clone size, V gene, CDR3 DNA, CDR3 protein. The D gene is left open where the match is weak. Expanded clones are given a class, and other clones once, few, many or no size at all.

>-|TRBJ1-2|-|TRBV7-8
TGTGCCAGCAGCTTAGATATTGCCTCGGACTATGGCTACACCTTC
CASSLDIASDYGYTF
>-|TRBJ2-3|-|TRBV7-2
TGTGCCAGCAGCTTAGTGGGACAAAGAGATACGCAGTATTTT
CASSLVGQRDTQYF
>TRBD1|TRBJ1-1|-|TRBV6-5
TGTGCCAGCCGGGGACAGTCGAACACTGAAGCTTTCTTT
CASRGQSNTEAFF
>TRBD1|TRBJ1-5|once|TRBV6-5
TGTGCCAGCAGCAACGGACAGGGTACGGGGCCCCAGCATTTT
CASSNGQGTGPQHF
>TRBD1|TRBJ1-4|once|TRBV6-1
TGTGCCAGCAGAGGACAGGGCTTTAATGAAAAACTGTTTTTT
CASRGQGFNEKLFF
>TRBD2|TRBJ2-3|-|TRBV10-3
TGTGCCATCAGCCAACTAGCGGGACCCACAGATACGCAGTATTTT
CAISQLAGPTDTQYF
>-|TRBJ2-7|-|TRBV27
TGTGCCACCCAACCGACGGGCACCTACTACGAGCAGTACTTC
CATQPTGTYYEQYF
>-|TRBJ2-7|once|TRBV6-5
TGTGCCAGCAGTTACTCGATGGCGGGTCAGGCCTACGAGCAGTACTTC
CASSYSMAGQAYEQYF
>-|TRBJ2-2|-|TRBV10-3
TGTGCCATCAGTGACCTGCGGCTAGCGAACACCGGGGAGCTGTTTTTT
CAISDLRLANTGELFF
>TRBD1|TRBJ2-1|once|TRBV5-8
TGTGCCAGCGACAGGGTTCGAAATGAGCAGTTCTTC
CASDRVRNEQFF
>-|TRBJ1-1|few|TRBV9
TGTGCCAGCAGCGTAGTGGACAGTGAAGCTTTCTTT
CASSVVDSEAFF
>-|TRBJ2-1|-|TRBV25-1
TGTGCCAGCAGTGACTTGCTGGGTAGTCTCTGGGATGAGCAGTTCTTC
CASSDLLGSLWDEQFF
>-|TRBJ2-7|-|TRBV7-6
TGTGCCAGCAGCTTAGCTGGGGGGGGCACCTACGAGCAGTACTTC
CASSLAGGGTYEQYF
>-|TRBJ1-1|-|TRBV28
TGTGCCAGCAGTTTATTGGCGCGTACTGAAGCTTTCTTT
CASSLLARTEAFF
>TRBD1|TRBJ1-1|-|TRBV10-3
TGTGCCATCAGTGAAGGGACAGGGTATCTGAACACTGAAGCTTTCTTT
CAISEGTGYLNTEAFF
>TRBD1|TRBJ1-1|-|TRBV4-2
TGTGCCAGCAGCCAAGGGGGAAGGCAGGGGGCCACTGAAGCTTTCTTT
CASSQGGRQGATEAFF
>-|TRBJ1-5|-|TRBV7-9
TGTGCCAGCAGCTTAGCATCGAGCAATCAGCCCCAGCATTTT
CASSLASSNQPQHF
>-|TRBJ1-1|-|TRBV6-5
TGTGCCAGCAGGTACAGGGTAGGAAGCACTGAAGCTTTCTTT
CASRYRVGSTEAFF
>-|TRBJ1-1|-|TRBV6-1
TGTGCCAGTCGTTTCCAGTCGAACACTGAAGCTTTCTTT
CASRFQSNTEAFF
>TRBD2|TRBJ2-1|-|TRBV7-2
TGTGCCAGCAGCTTAGGGGGGGGGAGGGACGAGCAGTTCTTC
CASSLGGGRDEQFF
>-|TRBJ2-3|-|TRBV10-3
TGTGCCATCATGGCGGTTAGCACAGATACGCAGTATTTT
CAIMAVSTDTQYF
>TRBD1|TRBJ2-2|-|TRBV14
TGTGCCAGCAGCCAAAAAACAGGGGTTCGGACCGGGGAGCTGTTTTTT
CASSQKTGVRTGELFF
>-|TRBJ1-5|-|TRBV2
TGTGCCAGCAGCCGGGAAAATCAGCCCCAGCATTTT
CASSRENQPQHF
>-|TRBJ1-4|-|TRBV7-6
TGTGCCAGCAGCTTAGCGGGCAGGGATCAAGAAAAACTGTTTTTT
CASSLAGRDQEKLFF
>-|TRBJ1-6|-|TRBV4-2
TGTGCCAGCAGCCGAACAGGGAGCTCCTATAATTCACCCCTCCACTTT
CASSRTGSSYNSPLHF
>TRBD1|TRBJ1-1|-|TRBV5-6
TGTGCCAGCAGCAAGGGACAGGTTCGCCTTAAGAACACTGAAGCTTTCTTT
CASSKGQVRLKNTEAFF
>TRBD2|TRBJ2-5|-|TRBV7-6
TGTGCCAGCAGTTCCGTAGCGGGGGGCCAAGAGACCCAGTACTTC
CASSSVAGGQETQYF
>-|TRBJ2-7|-|TRBV7-2
TGTGCCAGCAGCTTGGGGGGCACACTACCGAGCTCCTACGAGCAGTACTTC
CASSLGGTLPSSYEQYF
>-|TRBJ2-7|-|TRBV5-4
TGTGCCAGCAGCTTGGGATTGGGGGACGAGCAGTACTTC
CASSLGLGDEQYF
>-|TRBJ2-1|-|TRBV27
TGTGCCAGCAGTTTAGTGGGCAATGAGCAGTTCTTC
CASSLVGNEQFF
>TRBD1|TRBJ1-1|-|TRBV5-4
TGTGCCAGCAGCTTGGACAGGGGTCTGAACACTGAAGCTTTCTTT
CASSLDRGLNTEAFF
>TRBD1|TRBJ1-3|many|TRBV9
TGTGCCAGCAGCCCGGGGACAGGAGGAAACACCATATATTTT
CASSPGTGGNTIYF
>-|TRBJ1-5|-|TRBV19
TGTGCCAGTAGTGGTTGGCAGGGGATTAGCAATCAGCCCCAGCATTTT
CASSGWQGISNQPQHF
>-|TRBJ2-3|once|TRBV6-5
TGTGCCAGCGGTCGGGGGCGGTCGGGCACAGATACGCAGTATTTT
CASGRGRSGTDTQYF
>TRBD2|TRBJ2-3|-|TRBV30
TGTGCCTGGAGCGGCCGACTAGCGGGGTTGGATACGCAGTATTTT
CAWSGRLAGLDTQYF
>TRBD2|TRBJ2-1|-|TRBV12-5
TGTGCTAGTGGTTTGGGCGGGGGGGCCAACAATGAGCAGTTCTTC
CASGLGGGANNEQFF
>-|TRBJ1-2|-|TRBV19
TGTGCCAGTAGTAGGAACTATGGCTACACCTTC
CASSRNYGYTF
>-|TRBJ1-1|-|TRBV19
TGTGCCAGTAAGGCCAGGTCGGAGACTGAAGCTTTCTTT
CASKARSETEAFF
>-|TRBJ1-1|few|TRBV30
TGTGCCTGGAGTCCAGCATTGGGCGGGAACACTGAAGCTTTCTTT
CAWSPALGGNTEAFF
>TRBD2|TRBJ2-3|-|TRBV27
TGTGCCAGCAGTTTACGGACTGGGGGGGCAGATACGCAGTATTTT
CASSLRTGGADTQYF
>TRBD1|TRBJ2-7|-|TRBV5-1
TGCGCCAGCAGCGAAACCGGGACAGAGTACGAGCAGTACTTC
CASSETGTEYEQYF
>-|TRBJ2-7|once|TRBV7-7
TGTGCTAGCAGCTTATATCAGGGTCCTTCCTACGAGCAGTACTTC
CASSLYQGPSYEQYF
>TRBD1|TRBJ1-6|-|TRBV2
TGTGCCAGCAGCGTTGGACAGGGCCGATCGACACCCCTCCACTTT
CASSVGQGRSTPLHF